These 29 T cell receptor beta chains originate from one sample sequenced in a study of blood T cell repertoires in COVID-19. TCRdb keeps only in-frame clones here, not all; method: immunoSEQ multiplex PCR. The profile shows about 140,000 clones, 85% of them singletons. The specimen was peripheral blood. Source of these receptors: a man aged 50-60 years with acute or convalescent COVID-19.

The V and J genes are TRBV11-2 and TRBJ2-2, with D unresolved. CDR3 length: 14 residues. V shed 5 bases and J shed 3 bases, with 10 bases lying between them. Germline values: CDR1 SGHAT, CDR2 FQNNGV. CDR3 in DNA: TGTGCCAGCAGCGCCCAGGTTTACACCGGGGAGCTGTTTTTT. It is translated as CASSAQVYTGELFF.

V is TRBV7-8 and J is TRBJ2-5; D gene ambiguous. V gave up 3 bases and J gave up 2 bases, with 7 bases separating them. CDR1 is SGHVS, CDR2 FQNEAQ, per germline. The CDR3 has 13 residues. The CDR3, as DNA: TGTGCCAGCAGCTTCACGCGTCAAGAGACCCAGTACTTC. It is translated as CASSFTRQETQYF. Looking up the rest from reference TRBV7-8 and TRBJ2-5 gives the full variable domain: GAGVSQSPRYKVAKRGQDVALRCDPISGHVSLFWYQQALGQGPEFLTYFQNEAQLDKSGLPSDRFFAERPEGSVSTLKIQRTQQEDSAVYLCASSFTRQETQYFGPGTRLLVL.

V gene TRBV4-1 combines with J gene TRBJ2-7; maybe TRBD1 (5 bases). The CDR3 contains 15 residues. Trimming left V 1 base short and J 6 bases short, with 16 bases between. CDR1 is MGHRA and CDR2 is YSYEKL in the germline V gene. CDR3 nucleotide sequence: TGCGCCAGCAGCCAAGTCGAGGCAGGGCTCAGCGAGCAGTACTTC. It codes for CASSQVEAGLSEQYF.

The rearrangement links TRBV18 to TRBJ2-3; 8 bases are shared with TRBD2. The CDR3 sequence is 14 residues long. Germline V gene lookup returns CDR1 KGHSH and CDR2 LQKENI. The ends lost 4 bases at V and 5 bases at J; junction bases unmatched: 5. CDR3 DNA sequence: TGTGCCAGCTCACAGGCTAGCGGGCGAGATACGCAGTATTTT. It specifies CASSQASGRDTQYF.

In this sample, this clone turned up once. The chain employs TRBV6-5 and TRBJ1-4; a weak D match, TRBD1 (6 bases). CDR3 length: 16 residues. Trimming left V 0 bases short and J 3 bases short, with 11 bases between. Germline V gene lookup returns CDR1 MNHEY and CDR2 SVGAGI. This CDR3 reads CASSYSQGRANEKLFF. Written as DNA, the CDR3 is TGTGCCAGCAGTTACTCACAGGGCCGGGCTAATGAAAAACTGTTTTTT.

The J gene is TRBJ2-4, the V gene TRBV11-3; 13 nucleotides align to TRBD2. The trim removed 5 bases at V and 4 bases at J, leaving 5 bases unmatched. CDR3 length: 16 amino acids. Germline loops: CDR1 SGHNT, CDR2 YENEEA. The CDR3 nucleotides are TGTGCCAGCAGCGGACGGACTAGCGGGAGTAAAAACATTCAGTACTTC. It encodes CASSGRTSGSKNIQYF.

The rearrangement links TRBV9 to TRBJ2-3; the D gene is possibly TRBD1 (5 bases). The germline V and J ends were trimmed by 0 bases and 2 bases, with 7 bases remaining between them. This CDR3 is built from 14 residues. CDR1 and CDR2 (germline): SGDLS, YYNGEE. CDR3 sequence reads: CASSVGGPTDTQYF. The CDR3, as DNA: TGTGCCAGCAGCGTAGGGGGCCCCACAGATACGCAGTATTTT.

This sequence joins TRBV19 and TRBJ1-1; a weak D match, TRBD1 (6 bases). V lost 4 bases, J lost 1 base, and 10 bases lay in between. Germline V lookup: CDR1 LNHDA, CDR2 SQIVND (reference sequence). The CDR3 spans 14 residues. The CDR3 here is CASSKWTENTEAFF. In DNA, the CDR3 is TGTGCCAGTAGTAAATGGACAGAGAACACTGAAGCTTTCTTT.

The chain links TRBV6-6 to TRBJ1-1; no firm D call. CDR1 and CDR2 (germline): MNHNY, SVGAGI (reference sequence). V was shortened by 7 bases and J by 7 bases, with 10 bases between the two germline ends. The CDR3 sequence is 11 residues long. The CDR3 protein is CASTMGDEAFF. Here the CDR3 DNA reads TGTGCCAGCACTATGGGAGATGAAGCTTTCTTT.

This chain uses TRBV18 with TRBJ2-7, with D possibly being TRBD2 (5 bases). V lost 4 bases to trimming and J lost 6 bases, with 22 bases between them. The CDR3 extends over 16 amino acids. Germline CDR1 and CDR2: KGHSH and LQKENI. CDR3 in amino acids: CASSLYRTGMLGEQYF. CDR3 DNA sequence: TGTGCCAGCTCACTCTACCGGACGGGAATGTTAGGCGAGCAGTACTTC.

The chain couples TRBV27 to TRBJ1-1; D may be TRBD1 (5 bases). V was pared by 5 bases and J by 1 base, with 14 bases between. Germline CDR1 and CDR2: MNHEY and SMNVEV (reference sequence). The CDR3 has 15 residues. The CDR3 sequence is CASSRTGVRNTEAFF. CDR3 in DNA: TGTGCCAGCAGTCGAACGGGGGTGAGGAACACTGAAGCTTTCTTT.

This chain links TRBV7-2 with TRBJ2-7, with 8 bases fitting TRBD1. After removal of 4 bases from V and 7 bases from J, the junction contained 9 bases not matched to a gene. CDR1 and CDR2 from the germline V gene are SGHTA and FQGNSA. The CDR3 totals 14 residues. The CDR3 nucleotides read TGTGCCAGCAGCTATCATCAGGGGGCGGGTGAGCAGTACTTC. Residues: CASSYHQGAGEQYF.

The CDR3 nucleotides are TGTGCCAGCAGAGCGACAGGGTCATTCGCAGATACGCAGTATTTT. Amino acid sequence: CASRATGSFADTQYF. The rearrangement joins TRBV6-4 to TRBJ2-3; 7 nucleotides agree with TRBD1. Germline V CDR1 and CDR2: MRHNA, SNTAGT. V shed 6 bases and J 4 bases; nucleotides not matched to a gene: 10. This CDR3 region has 15 residues.

CDR3 nucleotides: TGTGCCAGTACACGGGACAGGGGTAGCTACGAGCAGTACTTC. Translated: CASTRDRGSYEQYF. The chain joins TRBV19 to TRBJ2-7; 10 bases line up with TRBD1. J lost 3 bases, V lost 7 bases, and 6 bases had no gene match. This CDR3 is built from 14 residues. Germline V gives CDR1 LNHDA, CDR2 SQIVND (reference sequence).

This clone has only one observation. The chain has TRBV2 and TRBJ1-1, with D possibly matching TRBD1 (6 bases). Germline assignment: CDR1 SNHLY and CDR2 FYNNEI. The CDR3 is 13 amino acids. Trimming cost V 4 bases and J 6 bases, with 12 bases left between them. The CDR3 region is CASSVIGGAEAFF. CDR3 DNA sequence: TGTGCCAGCAGTGTAATTGGGGGCGCTGAAGCTTTCTTT.

V and J are TRBV28 and TRBJ1-3, with D unclear. V lost 5 bases, J lost 7 bases, and 6 bases lay in between. CDR1 and CDR2 (germline): MDHEN, SYDVKM. The CDR3 sequence is 11 residues long. The CDR3 DNA follows: TGTGCCAGCAGTGGAGAGAACACCATATATTTT. This encodes CASSGENTIYF.

The rearrangement joins TRBV5-4 to TRBJ1-5, with 7 bases that match TRBD1. The CDR3 has 15 residues. Germline trimming cut 0 bases from V and 4 bases from J; bases unmatched to any gene: 4. Germline CDR1 and CDR2: SGHNT and YYREEE (reference sequence). CDR3 sequence reads: CASSLGQGPNQPQHF. CDR3 nucleotides: TGTGCCAGCAGCTTGGGACAGGGCCCAAATCAGCCCCAGCATTTT.

V gene TRBV5-1 combines with J gene TRBJ2-7; TRBD1 matches at 7 bases. Per germline, CDR1 SGHRS and CDR2 YFSETQ. The length of the CDR3 is 14 residues. The V gene end was trimmed by 1 base and the J gene end by 4 bases; junction bases not matched to a gene: 5. CDR3 coding DNA: TGCGCCAGCAGCTTGTACAGGGGAGCGTACGAGCAGTACTTC. Translated: CASSLYRGAYEQYF.

The chain recombines TRBV4-1 with TRBJ2-7, with 16 bases fitting TRBD2. The CDR3 consists of 18 residues. CDR1 MGHRA and CDR2 YSYEKL come from the germline V gene. With V trimmed by 4 bases and J by 0 bases, 6 bases remained unmatched. The DNA of the CDR3 is TGCGCCAGCAGCCCGGGACTAGCGGGAGGGAGGAGCTCCTACGAGCAGTACTTC. Translating gives CASSPGLAGGRSSYEQYF.

This chain connects TRBV11-3 to TRBJ1-2, with 10 bases fitting TRBD1. Germline loops: CDR1 SGHNT, CDR2 YENEEA. Trimming took 1 base from V and 4 from J; bases not matched to a gene: 3. The CDR3 has 15 amino acids. The CDR3 DNA is TGTGCCAGCAGCTTAGGACAGGGGGCCTCCTATGGCTACACCTTC. This gives the protein CASSLGQGASYGYTF.

The chain is built from TRBV11-2 and TRBJ1-4; TRBD1 matches 8 bases. The CDR3 spans 15 residues. Germline V gene data show CDR1 as SGHAT and CDR2 as FQNNGV. Trimming cost V 5 bases and J 5 bases; bases outside gene matches: 7. The DNA of the CDR3 is TGTGCCAGCAGCCCCTTGGGACAGGAAAATGAAAAACTGTTTTTT. Translated: CASSPLGQENEKLFF.

This chain joins TRBV11-3 and TRBJ2-1; 9 bases align to TRBD2. This CDR3 comprises 15 residues. V gave up 5 bases and J gave up 3 bases; unmatched junction bases: 5. Germline loops: CDR1 SGHNT, CDR2 YENEEA. DNA for the CDR3: TGTGCCAGCAGCCTTCTAGCGGGGAACTACAATGAGCAGTTCTTC. Its translation: CASSLLAGNYNEQFF.

V gene TRBV6-1 combines with J gene TRBJ1-4; 7 positions match TRBD1. CDR1 and CDR2 (germline): MNHNS, SASEGT. V gave up 3 bases and J gave up 3 bases; unmatched junction bases: 4. This CDR3 region has 15 residues. CDR3 amino acids: CASSDQGQANEKLFF. The DNA for the CDR3 is TGTGCCAGCAGTGACCAAGGACAGGCTAATGAAAAACTGTTTTTT.

DNA for the CDR3: TGTGCCAGCAGCTCCTCAGGGCGACACACCGGGGAGCTGTTTTTT. This sequence encodes CASSSSGRHTGELFF. J is TRBJ2-2 and V is TRBV5-4; D perhaps matches TRBD1 (5 bases). Per germline, CDR1 SGHNT and CDR2 YYREEE (reference sequence). V lost 3 bases, J lost 3 bases, and 12 bases lay in between. The CDR3 contains 15 residues.

V and J are TRBV6-5 and TRBJ1-5, with D possibly TRBD1 on 5 matching bases. V lost 11 bases, J lost 6 bases, and 20 bases lay in between. The germline gives CDR1 MNHEY, CDR2 SVGAGI. This CDR3 region has 14 residues. In DNA form, the CDR3 reads TGTGCCTCTCGGAGTGAAGGGAGGGGTCAGCCCCAGCATTTT. Protein: CASRSEGRGQPQHF.

The chain uses TRBV20-1 and TRBJ1-2; 8 bases fit TRBD1. Per the germline V gene, CDR1 is DFQATT and CDR2 is SNEGSKA (reference sequence). V lost 3 bases, J lost 7 bases, and 7 bases stayed unmatched. The CDR3 extends over 13 amino acids. In DNA, the CDR3 is TGCAGTGCTAGTCCGGACAGGGCCACTGGCTACACCTTC. Amino acids: CSASPDRATGYTF.

J is TRBJ2-7 and V is TRBV20-1, with D perhaps TRBD1 (6 bases). The V gene lost 3 bases and the J gene lost 0 bases, with 12 bases spanning the gap. Germline values: CDR1 DFQATT, CDR2 SNEGSKA (reference sequence). This CDR3 region has 14 residues. CDR3 sequence: CSASQAGVSYEQYF. The CDR3 DNA follows: TGCAGTGCTAGTCAGGCAGGGGTCTCCTACGAGCAGTACTTC.

This CDR3 reads CASSIDSDEKLFF. CDR3 DNA: TGTGCCAGTAGTATTGACAGCGATGAAAAACTGTTTTTT. This sequence joins TRBV19 and TRBJ1-4; D may be TRBD1 (5 bases). Looked up from germline, CDR1 is LNHDA and CDR2 is SQIVND (reference sequence). The CDR3 is made up of 13 amino acids. Trimming stripped 3 bases from V and 6 bases from J, with 8 bases between.

This chain joins TRBV6-5 and TRBJ2-7, with D perhaps TRBD2 (6 bases). This CDR3 spans 13 amino acids. Germline CDR1 reads MNHEY; CDR2 reads SVGAGI. Between the trimmed V and J ends, which lost 2 bases and 7 bases, there was a span of 12 bases. The CDR3 DNA sequence: TGTGCCAGCAGTTACGGCGGGGAGGTAGAGCAGTACTTC. This gives the protein CASSYGGEVEQYF.